The rows below give T cell receptor beta chains drawn from one sample of a study of control samples from healthy donors and cancer patients. Data came from immunoSEQ multiplex PCR; TCRdb stores just in-frame clones and leaves some out. The table includes some 140,000 clones, around 92% detected once. Sequenced input: PBMCs. The receptor set was obtained from a man aged 45-65 years with head and neck cancer. The CDR3 runs from the conserved cysteine through the conserved F or W. A D gene is named only where the DNA matches it firmly. Not all rows give a size; the values are once, few, many and, for expanded clones, a class.

-,TRBV27,-,TRBJ2-6,CASSPSGTPSGANVLTF,TGTGCCAGCAGTCCAAGTGGCACCCCTTCTGGGGCCAACGTCCTGACTTTC
TRBD1,TRBV27,-,TRBJ1-1,CASSLDRGPTEAFF,TGTGCCAGCAGTTTGGACAGGGGGCCTACTGAAGCTTTCTTT
-,TRBV5-5,-,TRBJ1-1,CASSLYNTEAFF,TGTGCCAGCAGCTTATACAACACTGAAGCTTTCTTT
TRBD1,TRBV10-3,-,TRBJ1-1,CAISETGTGGEAFF,TGTGCCATCAGTGAAACAGGGACAGGCGGTGAAGCTTTCTTT
-,TRBV27,-,TRBJ1-2,CASSSRATHGYTF,TGTGCCAGCAGTTCTCGGGCCACCCATGGCTACACCTTC
-,TRBV18,-,TRBJ1-6,CASSPVTIGNNSPLHF,TGTGCCAGCTCCCCAGTGACAATCGGCAATAATTCACCCCTCCACTTT
TRBD2,TRBV3-1/TRBV3-2,-,TRBJ2-1,CASSQRLAGDREQFF,TGTGCCAGCAGCCAACGACTAGCGGGAGATAGGGAGCAGTTCTTC
-,TRBV2,-,TRBJ1-1,CASGAPGTEAFF,TGTGCCAGCGGGGCCCCCGGCACTGAAGCTTTCTTT
-,TRBV10-1,-,TRBJ2-7,CASSPSRVSYEQYF,TGCGCCAGCAGTCCTTCTCGGGTCTCCTACGAGCAGTACTTC
-,TRBV5-6,-,TRBJ1-1,CASSHNYPEAFF,TGTGCCAGCAGCCACAATTACCCTGAAGCTTTCTTT
-,TRBV7-9,once,TRBJ2-7,CASSFLTLGAYEQYF,TGTGCCAGCAGCTTCCTTACGCTCGGGGCCTACGAGCAGTACTTC
TRBD1,TRBV2,once,TRBJ1-6,CASSSGTGVNSPLHF,TGTGCCAGCAGTTCCGGGACAGGGGTTAATTCACCCCTCCACTTT
TRBD1,TRBV2,-,TRBJ1-1,CASSPRQGLNTEAFF,TGTGCCAGCAGCCCGCGACAGGGGCTGAACACTGAAGCTTTCTTT
-,TRBV12-3/TRBV12-4,-,TRBJ1-3,CFSCSGNTIYF,TGCTTTTCGTGCTCTGGAAACACCATATATTTT
-,TRBV28,-,TRBJ2-2,CASSPGDTGELFF,TGTGCCAGCAGTCCCGGGGACACCGGGGAGCTGTTTTTT
TRBD2,TRBV9,-,TRBJ2-1,CASSPWISGDNEQFF,TGTGCCAGCAGCCCCTGGATTAGCGGGGACAATGAGCAGTTCTTC
-,TRBV9,-,TRBJ1-1,CASSPQFSEAFF,TGTGCCAGCAGCCCTCAGTTCTCAGAAGCTTTCTTT
-,TRBV7-2,-,TRBJ2-5,CASSSPLTGWQETQYF,TGTGCCAGCAGCTCGCCCTTGACAGGTTGGCAAGAGACCCAGTACTTC
TRBD1,TRBV29-1,-,TRBJ1-2,CSVFENPTGEEDGYTF,TGCAGCGTATTCGAGAACCCGACAGGGGAAGAGGATGGCTACACCTTC
-,TRBV28,-,TRBJ1-5,CASSAVDSNQPQHF,TGTGCCAGCAGCGCGGTAGATAGCAATCAGCCCCAGCATTTT
TRBD2,TRBV27,-,TRBJ2-5,CASSLSGREQETQYF,TGTGCCAGCAGTTTATCGGGGCGGGAGCAAGAGACCCAGTACTTC
TRBD2,TRBV24-1,-,TRBJ2-1,CATSVLSSSGSHEQFF,TGTGCCACCAGTGTGCTTTCGTCTAGCGGGAGCCATGAGCAGTTCTTC
TRBD2,TRBV12-3/TRBV12-4,-,TRBJ2-7,CASTSGSPYEQYF,TGTGCCAGCACTAGCGGGAGCCCCTACGAGCAGTACTTC
-,TRBV7-9,-,TRBJ1-2,CASSFRGVEGYTF,TGTGCCAGCAGCTTTCGGGGCGTGGAGGGCTACACCTTC
-,TRBV5-4,once,TRBJ1-2,CASSAEGNYGYTF,TGTGCCAGCAGCGCTGAGGGCAACTATGGCTACACCTTC
-,TRBV29-1,-,TRBJ2-2,CSVEPGVNTGELFF,TGCAGCGTTGAACCCGGAGTGAACACCGGGGAGCTGTTTTTT
-,TRBV3-1/TRBV3-2,-,TRBJ2-5,CASSLAVGGAQETQYF,TGTGCCAGCAGCCTCGCGGTGGGGGGAGCCCAAGAGACCCAGTACTTC
-,TRBV7-9,-,TRBJ2-3,CASASGWSADTQYF,TGTGCCAGCGCCTCCGGGTGGAGCGCAGATACGCAGTATTTT
TRBD1,TRBV11-2,-,TRBJ2-1,CASSLVGGFSYNEQFF,TGTGCCAGCAGCTTAGTAGGGGGCTTCTCCTACAATGAGCAGTTCTTC
-,TRBV9,-,TRBJ1-1,CASSVGPGGEAFF,TGTGCCAGCAGCGTAGGCCCGGGGGGTGAAGCTTTCTTT
-,TRBV11-2,-,TRBJ1-2,CASSSRGANYGYTF,TGTGCCAGCAGCTCCCGGGGCGCTAACTATGGCTACACCTTC
TRBD1,TRBV9,-,TRBJ2-7,CASSVEGQSHEQYF,TGTGCCAGCAGCGTAGAGGGACAGTCCCACGAGCAGTACTTC
TRBD2,TRBV28,-,TRBJ2-7,CASTSGLAGGPLGQYF,TGTGCCAGCACCTCGGGTCTAGCGGGAGGGCCTTTGGGGCAGTACTTC
TRBD2,TRBV11-1,-,TRBJ2-3,CASSLAGLAGGPIDTQYF,TGTGCCAGCAGCTTAGCCGGACTAGCGGGAGGGCCCATAGATACGCAGTATTTT
TRBD2,TRBV5-5,-,TRBJ2-1,CASSWGLAGDNEQFF,TGTGCCAGCAGCTGGGGGCTAGCGGGAGACAATGAGCAGTTCTTC
-,TRBV6-2/TRBV6-3,-,TRBJ2-7,CASSYSIGGLGEQYF,TGTGCCAGCAGTTACTCGATCGGGGGCTTGGGAGAGCAGTACTTC
TRBD1,TRBV13,-,TRBJ2-1,CASRLQGVSYNEQFF,TGTGCCAGCAGACTACAGGGGGTCTCCTACAATGAGCAGTTCTTC
TRBD2,TRBV28,-,TRBJ2-5,CASSLAVTAGAQETQYF,TGTGCCAGCAGCCTTGCAGTGACAGCGGGAGCTCAAGAGACCCAGTACTTC
-,TRBV4-1,-,TRBJ2-1,CASSQEGFVDEQFF,TGCGCCAGCAGCCAAGAGGGATTTGTGGATGAGCAGTTCTTC
-,TRBV5-1,-,TRBJ1-1,CASRATDYTEAFF,TGCGCCAGCAGAGCGACAGACTACACTGAAGCTTTCTTT
-,TRBV5-8,-,TRBJ1-2,CASSFTSRNYGYTF,TGTGCCAGCAGCTTTACTTCTAGAAACTATGGCTACACCTTC
TRBD2,TRBV4-1,-,TRBJ2-1,CASSQDVSGREDEQFF,TGCGCCAGCAGCCAAGATGTCAGCGGGAGAGAGGATGAGCAGTTCTTC